The clone carrying this T cell receptor (beta chain) was observed many times. This specimen comes from a study of T cell clonality in common variable immunodeficiency. Sequencing input was equivalent genomic DNA from CVID and controls. Method: immunoSEQ multiplex PCR; TCRdb's copy keeps in-frame clones and lacks some. Listed for the sample are about 59,000 clones, none seen a single time. Input material: peripheral blood mononuclear cells. The source of this sequence is a person aged 18 to 70 in good health.

This CDR3 reads CSARQGLHGYTF. The CDR3 bases that were read are TGCAGTGCTAGACAGGGTCTCCATGGC. The chain links TRBV20-1 to TRBJ1-2; a possible D gene is TRBD1 (5 bases). Sequencing ends 3 residues short of the CDR3 end; the germline J gene provides the rest. V lost 2 bases, J lost 6 bases, and 10 bases lay in between. The germline CDR1 and CDR2 sequences are DFQATT and SNEGSKA (reference sequence). CDR3 length: 12 residues.